The T cell receptor beta chain under discussion was sequenced for a study of blood T cell repertoires in COVID-19. On the study more broadly: COVID-19 samples, acute and convalescent, were from the United States, Italy and Spain.

Study processing details: From reference gene primer amplification, estimates of nucleated cell counts were derived. Some clones are missing from TCRdb's copy, which holds only in-frame ones; the method was immunoSEQ multiplex PCR. V and J calls and clone size follow that table, whereas D and trimming were derived from the DNA. The repertoire holds about 250,000 clones, with roughly four fifths as singletons. V was shortened by 3 bases and J by 1 base, with 15 bases between the two germline ends. Germline V CDR1 and CDR2: MNHEY, SVGEGT. This CDR3 has 16 residues. This receptor was taken from a woman in her 70s with acute or convalescent COVID-19. Sequenced input: peripheral blood. V is TRBV6-2 or TRBV6-3 and J is TRBJ1-1; a possible D gene is TRBD1 (6 bases). The CDR3 loop is CASSYVTGRRNTEAFF. The CDR3 DNA reads TGTGCCAGCAGTTATGTCACAGGGCGACGGAACACTGAAGCTTTCTTT.